A selection of T cell receptor beta chains follows, all from one sample in a study of Graves' ophthalmopathy and Graves' hyperthyroidism. TCRdb reprocessed the multiplex PCR reads with MiXCR, giving one entry per CDR3 protein. The repertoire holds 560,000 or so distinct CDR3 sequences, about two fifths seen once, with 3.5% to 4.5% in the top ten. Sequenced material: peripheral blood or thyroid tissue (not recorded which). The receptors shown here come from an adult man with Graves' hyperthyroidism. Each CDR3 is given with its conserved first and last residue. The order of the fields is CDR3 DNA, CDR3 protein, D gene, clone size, V gene, J gene, CDR3 length. A D gene is named only where the DNA matches it firmly. Clone size is given for some rows only: seen once, a few or many times, or a class if the clone is expanded.

TGCAGTGCTAGGGGTGGGGGAGCTTTCTTT	CSARGGGAFF	NA	NA	TRBV20-1	TRBJ1-1	10
TGTGCCAGCAGCTCAGGGCGGGGCTACTATGGCTACACCTTC	CASSSGRGYYGYTF	NA	many	TRBV11-2	TRBJ1-2	14
TGCAGTGCTAGATTGGTCGGGTCTGGGAATCAGCCCCAGCATTTT	CSARLVGSGNQPQHF	NA	NA	TRBV20-1	TRBJ1-5	15
TGTGCCAGTAGCGGGGGGCTCCAAGAGACCCAGTACTTC	CASSGGLQETQYF	NA	many	TRBV19	TRBJ2-5	13
TGTGCCAGCAGCGCAAGGACTAGCGGAGACACAGATACGCAGTATTTT	CASSARTSGDTDTQYF	TRBD2	NA	TRBV7-2	TRBJ2-3	16
TGTGCCAGCAGCCAAGGGGGACAGGGGGCGAACGAGCAGTACTTC	CASSQGGQGANEQYF	TRBD1	NA	TRBV7-8	TRBJ2-7	15
TGTGCCAGCAGCACACCGCGACTAGTAGAAGAGACCCAGTACTTC	CASSTPRLVEETQYF	NA	many	TRBV2	TRBJ2-5	15
TGCAGCGCCGGAACTAGCGGGAGACACGAGCAGTACTTC	CSAGTSGRHEQYF	TRBD2	NA	TRBV29-1	TRBJ2-7	13
TGCAGCGGAACCACGACAGGGGGCTCCTACAATGAGCAGTTCTTC	CSGTTTGGSYNEQFF	TRBD1	NA	TRBV29-1	TRBJ2-1	15
TGTGCCAGCAGCTTGTCGAGACAGGGGCGTAATTCACCCCTCCACTTT	CASSLSRQGRNSPLHF	TRBD1	many	TRBV5-8	TRBJ1-6	16
TGCAGCGGCAATTACGGCTACACCTTC	CSGNYGYTF	NA	NA	TRBV29-1	TRBJ1-2	9
TGCGCCAGCAGCTTGGCCCTGGGTGTAGATGGCTACACCTTC	CASSLALGVDGYTF	NA	many	TRBV5-1	TRBJ1-2	14
TGTGCCAGCGGTCGACAAGAGACCCAGTACTTC	CASGRQETQYF	NA	many	TRBV2	TRBJ2-5	11
TGTGCCAGCAGGAGGGACGACCAAGAGACCCAGTACTTC	CASRRDDQETQYF	NA	NA	TRBV6-6	TRBJ2-5	13
TGTGCCACCAGCCCACGTGGACAGACCAAAAATGAAAAACTGTTTTTT	CATSPRGQTKNEKLFF	NA	many	TRBV15	TRBJ1-4	16
TGTGCCAGCAGCGGGACAACTAATTCACCCCTCCACTTT	CASSGTTNSPLHF	NA	many	TRBV6-5	TRBJ1-6	13
TGTGCCAGCAGTTTCATGCCGGGACAGGGGAGTTCGGTTCAGCCCCAGCATTTT	CASSFMPGQGSSVQPQHF	TRBD1	many	TRBV2	TRBJ1-5	18
TGTGCCAGTTCGGGGTTCGAGCAGAGGGGGCAGCCCCAGCATTTT	CASSGFEQRGQPQHF	NA	many	TRBV19	TRBJ1-5	15
TGTGCCAGCAGTGGAACGGGACTAGCAGATACGCAGTATTTT	CASSGTGLADTQYF	TRBD2	NA	TRBV7-9	TRBJ2-3	14
TGTGCCTGGAGTGCAGGACTCCAAGAGACCCAGTACTTC	CAWSAGLQETQYF	NA	many	TRBV30	TRBJ2-5	13
TGTGCCAGCAGTTCGGGACAGGTTAGAGAAAAACTGTTTTTT	CASSSGQVREKLFF	TRBD1	NA	TRBV25-1	TRBJ1-4	14
TGCGCCAGCAGCTTGGCGGTTAGCGGGAACACTGCCGGGGAGCTGTTTTTT	CASSLAVSGNTAGELFF	TRBD2	NA	TRBV5-1	TRBJ2-2	17
TGCAGCGTTGACGAGGGCAGAAACACCTTC	CSVDEGRNTF	NA	NA	TRBV29-1	TRBJ1-2	10
TGCGCCAGCAGCCAAGAGAGTACGAGTGCCACCGGGGAGCTGTTTTTT	CASSQESTSATGELFF	NA	many	TRBV4-1	TRBJ2-2	16
TGCGCCAGCAGCCAATATGCCGGGCGGGTCCCTGGCTACACCTTC	CASSQYAGRVPGYTF	NA	NA	TRBV4-1	TRBJ1-2	15
TGCAGCGTTGAGGGTTGGACTAGCGGGGAGCTGTTTTTT	CSVEGWTSGELFF	TRBD2	NA	TRBV29-1	TRBJ2-2	13
TGTGCCAGCAGCGCCCCGGGACAGGGGACTACTAACTATGGCTACACCTTC	CASSAPGQGTTNYGYTF	TRBD1	NA	TRBV5-5	TRBJ1-2	17
TGTGCCAGCAGCTCAGATGGACCGCTGGGCTCCGGGGAGCTGTTTTTT	CASSSDGPLGSGELFF	NA	NA	TRBV7-9	TRBJ2-2	16
TGCGCCAGCAGCATCACCGGGACAGGGGTTTACGAGCAGTACTTC	CASSITGTGVYEQYF	TRBD1	NA	TRBV5-1	TRBJ2-7	15
TGTGCCAGCAGCGTGGACCCGGCCAACACCATATATTTT	CASSVDPANTIYF	NA	NA	TRBV3-1	TRBJ1-3	13
TGTGCCAGCAGCCAGTGGGACAGGGTACACCAGAACACTGAAGCTTTCTTT	CASSQWDRVHQNTEAFF	TRBD1	NA	TRBV14	TRBJ1-1	17
TGTGCCAGTAGTAGAGGGGGCTTGGAGACCCAGTACTTC	CASSRGGLETQYF	TRBD1	NA	TRBV19	TRBJ2-5	13
TGTGCCAGCTCACCATCGGAGGGGGGCTATGGCTACACCTTC	CASSPSEGGYGYTF	NA	few	TRBV18	TRBJ1-2	14
TGTGCCAGCAGCGGCGGACTAGCGGGAGGGCCCAATGAGCAGTTCTTC	CASSGGLAGGPNEQFF	TRBD2	few	TRBV7-8	TRBJ2-1	16
TGTGCCAGCAGCTTAAGCGGGAGGGTGGGAGAGACCCAGTACTTC	CASSLSGRVGETQYF	TRBD2	many	TRBV7-3	TRBJ2-5	15
TGTGCCACCAACCGGGGGCGAAACACCGGGGAGCTGTTTTTT	CATNRGRNTGELFF	NA	NA	TRBV7-9	TRBJ2-2	14
TGTGCCAGCAGCTTATCAGACAAACAGGGAAGACTAACTTACGAGCAGTACTTC	CASSLSDKQGRLTYEQYF	NA	NA	TRBV7-9	TRBJ2-7	18
TGTGCCATCAGTGACGGGGCCCAGTACTTC	CAISDGAQYF	NA	NA	TRBV10-3	TRBJ2-5	10
TGCAGCGTTGGTAATCTCCTAAAGGGCAACGAGCAGTACTTC	CSVGNLLKGNEQYF	NA	many	TRBV29-1	TRBJ2-7	14
TGTGCCAGCAGCGGCAGGGGGCCGGATGGCTACACCTTC	CASSGRGPDGYTF	TRBD1	many	TRBV4-2	TRBJ1-2	13
TGCGCCAGCAGCGCTCAGGGTATTCGCGAAAAACTGTTTTTT	CASSAQGIREKLFF	NA	many	TRBV5-1	TRBJ1-4	14
TGCGCCAGCAGCTTGGATCTTAGCGGGAGCGAGCAGTACTTC	CASSLDLSGSEQYF	TRBD2	NA	TRBV5-1	TRBJ2-7	14
TGTGCCACCAGTGACGGGTACGACTATGGCTACACCTTC	CATSDGYDYGYTF	NA	NA	TRBV24-1	TRBJ1-2	13
TGTGCCAGTTTCGGGTTGGCAGATACGCAGTATTTT	CASFGLADTQYF	NA	once	TRBV7-9	TRBJ2-3	12
TGTGCCAGCAATGCATTAACAAAAGAGACCCAGTACTTC	CASNALTKETQYF	NA	NA	TRBV6-5	TRBJ2-5	13
TGCAGTGCTAGACCTTCTCTAGCGGGGGGGCTCGAGACCCAGTACTTC	CSARPSLAGGLETQYF	TRBD2	many	TRBV20-1	TRBJ2-5	16
TGTGCCAGCAGTTCCGCCTATCAGCCCCAGCATTTT	CASSSAYQPQHF	NA	many	TRBV12-3/TRBV12-4	TRBJ1-5	12
TGTGCCAGCAGCGGGGGACTAGCGGAGAGCACAGATACGCAGTATTTT	CASSGGLAESTDTQYF	TRBD2	NA	TRBV7-9	TRBJ2-3	16
TGTGCCAGCAGCTTAGCGGGGGCGGGCACCGGGGAGCTGTTTTTT	CASSLAGAGTGELFF	NA	many	TRBV7-6	TRBJ2-2	15
TGTGCCAGCAGTTACCACGGCGCGGCTTTCTTT	CASSYHGAAFF	NA	many	TRBV6-5	TRBJ1-1	11
TGTGCCAGCAGTTTGAGGACTAGCGGATGGGAGACCCAGTACTTC	CASSLRTSGWETQYF	TRBD2	few	TRBV12-3/TRBV12-4	TRBJ2-5	15
NA	CASSFYICSATTGGGDSPLHF	NA	NA	TRBV7-6	TRBJ1-6	21
TGCACCCTGCATGGTGAAGCTTTCTTT	CTLHGEAFF	NA	NA	TRBV29-1	TRBJ1-1	9
TGTGCCAGCAGCGGCGACAGCAATGAGCAGTTCTTC	CASSGDSNEQFF	NA	NA	TRBV9	TRBJ2-1	12
TGTGCCAGCAGCCTAGCGGGAGGGCCCGGGTCTCCGCAGTATTTT	CASSLAGGPGSPQYF	TRBD2	NA	TRBV7-3	TRBJ2-3	15
TGTGCCAGCAGCGTAGGTATTAGCGGAGACTACGAGCAGTACTTC	CASSVGISGDYEQYF	NA	many	TRBV9	TRBJ2-7	15
TGTGCCAGCAGTGATATGGGGGGGTCCGGAACAGATACGCAGTATTTT	CASSDMGGSGTDTQYF	TRBD2	few	TRBV25-1	TRBJ2-3	16
TGTGCCAGTCGACAAGGCCTGTACCAAGAGACCCAGTACTTC	CASRQGLYQETQYF	NA	NA	TRBV25-1	TRBJ2-5	14
TGTGCCAGCAGTGAATCGAGGGGGCGACGGGAGCTGTTTTTT	CASSESRGRRELFF	TRBD1	NA	TRBV6-1	TRBJ2-2	14
TGCAGTGCTAGGGCCCCGGGCAATCAGCCCCAGCATTTT	CSARAPGNQPQHF	NA	NA	TRBV20-1	TRBJ1-5	13